Shown below are 25 T cell receptor beta chains from a single sample sequenced in a study of T cell clonality in common variable immunodeficiency. The protocol was immunoSEQ multiplex PCR, while the TCRdb copy is restricted to in-frame clones and leaves out a portion. This sample carries approximately 58,000 clones, none of them present only once. What was sequenced was peripheral blood mononuclear cells. These receptor sequences come from a person between 18 and 70 years old in good health.

This clone occurred many times. The read halts 3 residues ahead of the CDR3 end, with the missing end drawn from the germline J gene. The gene calls are TRBV20-1 and TRBJ2-3, with 11 bases lining up with TRBD2. CDR1 and CDR2 from the germline V gene are DFQATT and SNEGSKA (reference sequence). Losses at the gene ends were 2 bases for V and 5 bases for J; bases not matched to a gene: 3. The CDR3 spans 14 residues. The DNA read from the CDR3 is TGCAGTGCTAGATCCGGACTAGCGGGAGATACG. Protein product: CSARSGLAGDT. The complete CDR3 reads CSARSGLAGDTQYF.

This clone was observed a handful of times. The read terminates 3 residues ahead of where the CDR3 ends, so the germline J gene completes it. J is TRBJ2-7 and V is TRBV7-9; D uncertain. Looked up from germline, CDR1 is SEHNR and CDR2 is FQNEAQ (reference sequence). The CDR3 is 11 residues long. Between the trimmed V and J ends, which lost 4 bases and 4 bases, there was a span of 5 bases. CDR3 sequence: CASSSTYEQYF. The DNA read from the CDR3 is TGTGCCAGCAGCTCAACTTACGAG.

This clone has at least ten counts. The read ends 3 residues early relative to the CDR3; the germline J gene fills the gap. This chain links TRBV2 with TRBJ1-2; 7 nucleotides agree with TRBD1. CDR1 and CDR2 (germline): SNHLY, FYNNEI. CDR3 length: 13 residues. Trimming cost V 6 bases and J 7 bases; bases outside gene matches: 8. The CDR3 DNA, read in part, is TGTGCCAGCAGCCCGACAGGGATCAGTGGC. It codes for CASSPTGISG. The full CDR3 sequence reads CASSPTGISGYTF.

This clone was found many times. The read ends 3 residues before the CDR3 terminus; that terminus is restored from the germline J gene. The chain joins TRBV20-1 to TRBJ1-1; D is undetermined. The CDR3 is 14 amino acids. Germline V gene data show CDR1 as DFQATT and CDR2 as SNEGSKA (reference sequence). V was pared by 1 base and J by 5 bases, with 14 bases between. This chain's CDR3 is CSARVHPLGTEAFF. The covered CDR3 bases are TGCAGTGCTAGAGTACATCCCCTCGGGACTGAA.

This clone has ten or more counts. From the germline J gene comes the end of the CDR3, since the read stops 3 residues before it. The chain uses TRBV5-1 and TRBJ1-5; D is uncertain. Between the trimmed V and J ends, which lost 8 bases and 0 bases, there was a span of 15 bases. Germline CDR1 reads SGHRS; CDR2 reads YFSETQ. CDR3 size: 15 residues. CDR3: CASPNCYYSNQPQHF. The CDR3 bases that were read are TGCGCCAGTCCTAATTGTTACTATAGCAATCAGCCC. The full variable domain, with the rest looked up from reference TRBV5-1 and TRBJ1-5, is KAGVTQTPRYLIKTRGQQVTLSCSPISGHRSVSWYQQTPGQGLQFLFEYFSETQRNKGNFPGRFSGRQFSNSRSEMNVSTLELGDSALYLCASPNCYYSNQPQHFGDGTRLSIL.

This clone was seen at least ten times. The read terminates 3 residues ahead of where the CDR3 ends, so the germline J gene completes it. The chain carries TRBV7-9 and TRBJ2-5; the D gene is possibly TRBD1 (6 bases). V dropped 5 bases and J dropped 5 bases, with 15 bases sitting between them. Germline assignment: CDR1 SEHNR and CDR2 FQNEAQ (reference sequence). This CDR3 contains 14 residues. CDR3 protein: CASSVLGGRETQYF. CDR3 DNA, as far as it was read: TGTGCCAGCAGCGTACTAGGGGGTAGGGAGACC.

Comment on this clone: The CDR3 is cut off 3 residues early in the read; its end comes from the germline J gene. This chain uses TRBV10-3 with TRBJ2-7; 9 bases match TRBD2. CDR1 and CDR2 from the germline V gene are ENHRY and SYGVKD. The CDR3 totals 15 residues. V shed 2 bases and J 3 bases; nucleotides not matched to a gene: 5. CDR3 DNA (partial): TGTGCCATCAGTGAGGGGCTAGCGGGATTCTACGAG. Protein sequence: CAISEGLAGFYE. The full CDR3 protein is CAISEGLAGFYEQYF.

This clone was seen ten or more times. The read terminates 3 residues ahead of where the CDR3 ends, so the germline J gene completes it. This sequence joins TRBV6-2 or TRBV6-3 and TRBJ2-1; a possible D gene is TRBD2 (5 bases). Looked up from germline, CDR1 is MNHEY and CDR2 is SVGEGT. V was pared by 6 bases and J by 5 bases, with 17 bases between. This CDR3 region has 15 residues. CDR3 region: CASRRRITRDNEQFF. Incomplete CDR3 DNA: TGTGCCAGCAGGCGCCGAATAACTAGAGACAATGAG.

This clone was recorded many times. The sequenced fragment ends 3 residues before the CDR3 boundary, so the rest is inferred from the germline J gene. The chain combines TRBV5-1 with TRBJ2-5, with 7 bases lining up with TRBD2. Germline CDR1 and CDR2: SGHRS and YFSETQ. This CDR3 contains 14 residues. V lost 0 bases, J lost 4 bases, and 3 bases stayed unmatched. CDR3 DNA, as far as it was read: TGCGCCAGCAGCTTGGGGCGGGAGTCAGAGACC. This sequence encodes CASSLGRESET. The whole CDR3 is CASSLGRESETQYF.

This clone was seen a handful of times. The read ends 3 residues before the CDR3 terminus; that terminus is restored from the germline J gene. Other DNA sequences from this sample encode an identical CDR3 as well. The rearrangement links TRBV30 to TRBJ2-3; 8 nucleotides align to TRBD2. The J segment lost 0 bases and the V segment lost 5 bases, leaving 13 bases of the junction unmatched. Germline lookup yields CDR1 GTSNPN and CDR2 SVGIG (reference sequence). There are 17 residues in the CDR3. The sequenced part of the CDR3 DNA is TGTGCCTGGCGACCCCCCTTCGGGGGGGGGAGCACAGATACG. It is translated as CAWRPPFGGGSTDT. The entire CDR3 is CAWRPPFGGGSTDTQYF.

This clone was seen at least ten times. The CDR3 end is not reached by the read, which stops 3 residues before it; the germline J gene fills it in. The chain recombines TRBV20-1 with TRBJ1-2, with 7 bases fitting TRBD1. Germline V gene lookup returns CDR1 DFQATT and CDR2 SNEGSKA (reference sequence). The CDR3 loop spans 14 amino acids. The CDR3 spells CSARDRQGVRGYTF. CDR3 DNA, as far as it was read: TGCAGTGCTAGAGATAGACAGGGAGTTCGGGGC.

This clone appeared many times. The read falls 3 residues short of the CDR3 end, and the missing part is taken from the germline J gene. V and J are TRBV9 and TRBJ2-1, with 10 bases lining up with TRBD2. Germline CDR1 and CDR2: SGDLS and YYNGEE. V was pared by 3 bases and J by 0 bases, with 6 bases of the junction left unmatched. The CDR3 has 17 residues. Incomplete CDR3 DNA: TGTGCCAGCAGCGCCCTTAGCGGGAGGTTCTCCTACAATGAG. Protein sequence: CASSALSGRFSYNE. The entire CDR3 sequence reads CASSALSGRFSYNEQFF.

At least ten counts were recorded for this clone. The read ends 3 residues early relative to the CDR3; the germline J gene fills the gap. The chain is built from TRBV12-3 or TRBV12-4 and TRBJ2-3; weak D call: TRBD1 (5 bases). CDR3 size: 12 residues. V shed 6 bases and J shed 2 bases, with 6 bases lying between them. This chain's CDR3 is CASSRVTDTQYF. Incomplete CDR3 DNA: TGTGCCAGCAGCAGGGTCACAGATACG.

This clone was seen only a few times. The CDR3 end lies 3 residues beyond the end of the read and is filled in from the germline J gene. The chain carries TRBV7-2 and TRBJ2-1; the match to TRBD1 covers 7 bases. V lost 5 bases to trimming and J lost 9 bases; unmatched junction nucleotides: 4. The CDR3 runs to 12 residues. The germline CDR1 and CDR2 sequences are SGHTA and FQGNSA. The covered CDR3 bases are TGTGCCAGCAGCGACAGGGCGACTGAG. This translates into CASSDRATE. The whole CDR3 region reads CASSDRATEQFF.

This clone was counted ten times or more. Sequencing ends 3 residues short of the CDR3 end; the germline J gene provides the rest. The chain combines TRBV4-2 with TRBJ1-6; perhaps TRBD1 as D (5 bases). This CDR3 spans 18 amino acids. Germline V lookup: CDR1 LGHNA, CDR2 YNFKEQ. V was clipped by 3 bases and J by 0 bases, with 15 bases between them. Incomplete CDR3 DNA: TGTGCCAGCAGCCATCACGCGGACGGGGGCTCCTATAATTCACCC. Amino acids: CASSHHADGGSYNSP. In full, the CDR3 reads CASSHHADGGSYNSPLHF.

Many counts were recorded for this clone. The CDR3 reads CSATGVSGYTF. The part of the CDR3 DNA that was read is TGCAGTGCCACCGGGGTCTCCGGC. This chain connects TRBV20-1 to TRBJ1-2; D gene unclear. The CDR3 end lies 3 residues beyond the end of the read and is filled in from the germline J gene. This CDR3 has 11 residues. In germline, CDR1 is DFQATT, CDR2 SNEGSKA (reference sequence).

This clone was recorded at least ten times. The read ends 3 residues early relative to the CDR3; the germline J gene fills the gap. The rearrangement links TRBV12-3 or TRBV12-4 to TRBJ2-6, with D perhaps TRBD2 (7 bases). The length of the CDR3 is 14 residues. V was cut by 7 bases and J by 4 bases, with 11 bases left in between. The CDR3 sequence: CASTRGAGANVLTF. Partial CDR3 DNA: TGTGCCAGCACCCGGGGGGCCGGGGCCAACGTC.

This clone came up many times. The read ends 3 residues before the CDR3 terminus; that terminus is restored from the germline J gene. The chain carries TRBV18 and TRBJ1-1, with D possibly TRBD1 on 6 matching bases. The V end was cut by 6 bases, the J end by 5 bases, with 16 bases between. This CDR3 is built from 14 residues. The germline V gene has CDR1 KGHSH and CDR2 LQKENI. The part of the CDR3 DNA that was read is TGTGCCAGCTCCCCGCGGGGGCTGGGGACTGAA. Residues: CASSPRGLGTE. The full CDR3 protein reads CASSPRGLGTEAFF.

Many counts were recorded for this clone. The read falls 3 residues short of the CDR3 end, and the missing part is taken from the germline J gene. The chain combines TRBV19 with TRBJ1-2; D gene unclear. Germline-derived CDR1 and CDR2 are LNHDA and SQIVND (reference sequence). V shed 5 bases and J shed 4 bases, with 14 bases lying between them. The CDR3 contains 14 residues. The CDR3 sequence is CASSVASYGYGYTF. The CDR3 bases that were read are TGTGCCAGTAGTGTAGCAAGCTATGGCTATGGC.

This clone was observed at least ten times. The read stops 3 residues short of the end of the CDR3; the missing end is completed from the germline J gene. This chain connects TRBV2 to TRBJ1-5, with no clear D. Germline CDR1 is SNHLY and CDR2 is FYNNEI. This CDR3 is built from 13 residues. Between the trimmed V and J ends, which lost 6 bases and 9 bases, there was a span of 15 bases. The covered CDR3 bases are TGTGCCAGCAGAGACCGGGGTCCGGGGCCC. As protein: CASRDRGPGP. The entire CDR3 is CASRDRGPGPQHF.

The sample holds many counts of this clone. The CDR3 end falls 3 residues outside the read, so it is completed with the germline J gene. The J gene is TRBJ2-3, the V gene TRBV7-9; D is unclear. Germline V gene data show CDR1 as SEHNR and CDR2 as FQNEAQ (reference sequence). The CDR3 extends over 13 amino acids. The V end lost 1 base, the J end lost 5 bases, and 7 bases lay between the germline ends. The CDR3 protein is CASSLGQEDTQYF. The part of the CDR3 DNA that was read is TGTGCCAGCAGCTTAGGGCAGGAAGATACG.

This clone was picked up many times. With the read ending 3 residues before the CDR3 end, the germline J gene is used to fill in that end. The V and J genes are TRBV7-8 and TRBJ1-1; D call uncertain. CDR1 is SGHVS, CDR2 FQNEAQ, per germline. Trimming removed 4 bases from V and 5 bases from J, with 14 bases in between. CDR3 length: 14 amino acids. CDR3 in amino acids: CASSSPRQKTEAFF. Partial CDR3 DNA: TGTGCCAGCAGCTCCCCCAGGCAAAAAACTGAA.

This clone was recorded at least ten times. The sequence runs out 3 residues before the end of the CDR3; the remainder is reconstructed from the germline J gene. This chain links TRBV7-8 with TRBJ1-5; the match to TRBD1 covers 7 bases. Germline loops: CDR1 SGHVS, CDR2 FQNEAQ. This CDR3 comprises 14 residues. V shed 6 bases, J shed 1 base, and the junction held 3 bases outside the gene matches. The sequenced part of the CDR3 DNA is TGTGCCAGCAGGCAAGGGGGCAGCAATCAGCCC. Protein: CASRQGGSNQP. The whole CDR3 reads CASRQGGSNQPQHF.

This clone was seen many times. The read finishes 3 residues shy of the CDR3 end, and the germline J gene is used to complete it. The chain has TRBV20-1 and TRBJ2-7; TRBD2 matches 9 bases. Looked up from germline, CDR1 is DFQATT and CDR2 is SNEGSKA (reference sequence). The ends lost 6 bases at V and 2 bases at J; junction bases unmatched: 14. The CDR3 covers 16 residues. The CDR3: CSAPVGGLADPYEQYF. Incomplete CDR3 DNA: TGCAGTGCGCCAGTCGGGGGACTAGCAGACCCCTACGAG.

This clone has a count of ten or more. The read ends 3 residues early relative to the CDR3; the germline J gene fills the gap. This chain joins TRBV5-1 and TRBJ2-1; D not certain. V was trimmed by 4 bases and J by 3 bases, leaving 17 bases between them. CDR1 is SGHRS, CDR2 YFSETQ, per germline. CDR3 length: 16 amino acids. The CDR3 spells CASSPRVGEVYNEQFF. The CDR3 bases that were read are TGCGCCAGCAGCCCTCGGGTAGGAGAGGTCTACAATGAG.